One and the same sample provided the 14 T cell receptor beta chains below, sequenced in a study of low-dose radiotherapy and immunotherapy resistance in tumors (dated by TCRdb to the early 2020s). Sequenced on an Illumina HiSeq 2500. Superscript III and a set of TRAV- and TRBV-specific primers were used to synthesize first-strand cDNA, so that both TCRalpha and TCRbeta chains were covered. TCRs were amplified for about 22 PCR cycles with Phusion, using a constant-region primer paired with the adapter attached to the V primers. Clones were called with MiXCR by TCRdb after fastp trimmed the public reads at Q25, and only in-frame beta chains were retained. Each CDR3 protein appears once, grouped with its most common genes and DNA. This sample has around 76,000 distinct CDR3 sequences in its table, and around a third of those were observed once. Around 10% of the sample lies in the top ten. The time point label, read with the paper, signifies: before trial treatment.

The source was PBMCs, collected before treatment. Receptors originate from a female donor with ovarian cancer.

A word on this clonotype: The DNA is left out, because the CDR3 cannot be placed on it with certainty; the CDR3 is given as TCRdb lists it. This chain connects TRBV28 to TRBJ2-2; TRBD1 is the table's D call, not checked against the DNA. The germline gives CDR1 MDHEN, CDR2 SYDVKM. Termini included, the CDR3 measures 14 amino acids. The CDR3 sequence is CASSSGGAGELFFF.

In its sample, this clonotype was seen many times. The J gene is TRBJ2-3, the V gene TRBV6-2 or TRBV6-3, with 10 bases that match TRBD2. V lost 8 bases to trimming and J lost 3 bases; unmatched junction nucleotides: 8. Germline-derived CDR1 and CDR2 are MNHEY and SVGEGT. The CDR3 sequence is 15 residues long. CDR3 bases: TGTGCCAGCTGCCCTAGCGGGAGTACAACAGATACGCAGTATTTT. Translated: CASCPSGSTTDTQYF.

This clonotype came up many times. The chain is built from TRBV3-1 and TRBJ2-1; 8 bases match TRBD1. CDR3 length equals 14 residues. CDR1 is LGHDT, CDR2 YNNKEL, per germline (reference sequence). With V trimmed by 1 base and J by 10 bases, 6 bases remained unmatched. CDR3 DNA: TGTGCCAGCAGCCAAGTGGACAGGGCTGGGGAGCAGTTCTTC. It encodes CASSQVDRAGEQFF.

The sample holds many counts of this clonotype. The V and J genes are TRBV20-1 and TRBJ1-1, with D unclear. CDR3 size: 13 residues. Trimming removed 1 base at V and 1 base at J, with 7 bases between. CDR1 is DFQATT, CDR2 SNEGSKA, per germline (reference sequence). The CDR3 sequence: CSARVAGNTEAFF. CDR3 sequence (DNA): TGCAGTGCTAGAGTTGCGGGGAACACTGAAGCTTTCTTT.

For this clonotype: A far larger clone differs by one base, so this is likely a read error. The CDR3 sequence: CASSGDTLTDTQYF. DNA of the CDR3: TGTGCCAGCAGTGGCGACACCCTCACAGATACGCAGTATTTT. The rearrangement links TRBV6-8 to TRBJ2-3, with unresolved D. Germline V CDR1 and CDR2: MNHGY, SAAAGT. The ends were cut back, 5 bases at V and 2 bases at J, with 11 bases in the middle. This CDR3 region has 14 residues.

Concerning this clonotype itself: One base separates it from a far larger clone, so it is likely a read error. The rearrangement uses TRBV28 and TRBJ2-1; D not resolved. The CDR3 totals 13 residues. The V gene lost 6 bases and the J gene lost 10 bases, with 16 bases spanning the gap. Germline CDR1 is MDHEN and CDR2 is SYDVKM. CDR3 coding DNA: TGTGCCAGCAGCCGTCAGGACGGCTACGAGCAGTTCTTC. Translating it yields CASSRQDGYEQFF.

Turning to this clonotype: A read error likely explains this, since a far larger clone differs by one base. The CDR3, as DNA: TGTGCCAGCAGTTACTACCTTGGGGAGGGAAATGGCTACACCTTC. Translated, it gives CASSYYLGEGNGYTF. This rearrangement joins TRBV5-4 to TRBJ1-2; D not certain. Germline CDR1 is SGHNT and CDR2 is YYREEE (reference sequence). The V gene lost 5 bases and the J gene lost 6 bases, with 20 bases spanning the gap. This CDR3 is built from 15 residues. Full variable domain (remainder filled in from reference TRBV5-4 and TRBJ1-2): ETGVTQSPTHLIKTRGQQVTLRCSSQSGHNTVSWYQQALGQGPQFIFQYYREEENGRGNFPPRFSGLQFPNYSSELNVNALELDDSALYLCASSYYLGEGNGYTFGSGTRLTVV.

The chain recombines TRBV5-1 with TRBJ1-2; D may be TRBD1 (5 bases). Looked up from germline, CDR1 is SGHRS and CDR2 is YFSETQ. The CDR3 has 15 amino acids. V dropped 5 bases and J dropped 3 bases, with 17 bases sitting between them. CDR3 nucleotide sequence: TGCGCCAGCAGGAGGGGATCAAAGGAAGACTATGGCTACACCTTC. Protein sequence: CASRRGSKEDYGYTF.

This clonotype was found many times. The chain couples TRBV4-3 to TRBJ2-7; no firm D call. Per the germline V gene, CDR1 is LGHNA and CDR2 is YSLEER. CDR3 length: 14 amino acids. Deletions cut 0 bases from V and 0 bases from J, with 6 bases between. The CDR3 DNA follows: TGCGCCAGCAGCCAAGAACGACACTCCTACGAGCAGTACTTC. Translating it yields CASSQERHSYEQYF.

This clonotype was seen ten or more times. J is TRBJ2-1 and V is TRBV7-2; 10 bases line up with TRBD2. Per germline, CDR1 SGHTA and CDR2 FQGNSA. The CDR3 runs to 15 residues. J gave up 3 bases and V 1 base, and 0 bases lay outside the gene matches. This CDR3 reads CASSLVAGGYNEQFF. DNA for the CDR3: TGTGCCAGCAGCTTAGTAGCGGGAGGCTACAATGAGCAGTTCTTC. Filled out from reference TRBV7-2 and TRBJ2-1, the complete variable domain reads GAGVSQSPSNKVTEKGKDVELRCDPISGHTALYWYRQSLGQGLEFLIYFQGNSAPDKSGLPSDRFSAERTGGSVSTLTIQRTQQEDSAVYLCASSLVAGGYNEQFFGPGTRLTVL.

This clonotype was seen repeatedly, ten times or more. The J gene is TRBJ1-1, the V gene TRBV4-1; 7 bases fit TRBD1. Germline assignment: CDR1 MGHRA and CDR2 YSYEKL. The CDR3 loop spans 20 amino acids. The V gene end was trimmed by 4 bases and the J gene end by 5 bases; junction bases not matched to a gene: 25. CDR3 sequence reads: CASSRRGGDSLGSLTTEAFF. The CDR3 DNA is TGCGCCAGCAGCCGTCGGGGAGGGGACAGTTTGGGGAGTTTGACAACTGAAGCTTTCTTT.

The table lists this clonotype with a few counts. The V call is TRBV29-1, the J call TRBJ2-3, with a possible D match to TRBD1 (5 bases). Trimming pared 6 bases from V and 2 bases from J, leaving 6 bases between. Germline V gene sequence: CDR1 SQVTM, CDR2 ANQGSEA. The length of the CDR3 is 11 residues. Here the CDR3 DNA reads TGCAGCGTGGGGCACACAGATACGCAGTATTTT. This gives the protein CSVGHTDTQYF.

This clonotype has just a few counts. A much bigger clone sits one base away, suggesting this may be a read error. The chain links TRBV20-1 to TRBJ2-1; 12 bases line up with TRBD2. Germline V gives CDR1 DFQATT, CDR2 SNEGSKA (reference sequence). The CDR3 loop spans 18 amino acids. The CDR3 loop reads CSARAASGRAASYNEQLF. The CDR3 DNA reads TGCAGTGCTAGGGCCGCTAGCGGGAGGGCCGCATCCTACAATGAGCAGTTATTC.

This clonotype was observed at least ten times. The V gene is TRBV18, the J gene TRBJ1-1; perhaps TRBD1 as D (5 bases). Germline CDR1 is KGHSH and CDR2 is LQKENI. Deletions cut 3 bases from V and 6 bases from J, with 5 bases between. This CDR3 comprises 11 residues. The CDR3 DNA reads TGTGCCAGCTCACCGGGGGCTGAAGCTTTCTTT. Its translation: CASSPGAEAFF.